This T cell receptor beta chain was recovered during a study of T-cell memory formation after mild COVID-19. TCRdb reanalysed the 5' RACE reads using MiXCR and keeps one entry per CDR3 protein. The sample lists roughly 400,000 distinct CDR3 sequences, 24% seen once, with 8.8% in the top ten. The sequence came from an adult woman who had mild COVID-19 (a few samples of this study predate the infection). Cell type and time point are not known. Material for sequencing was PBMCs or a T cell subset sorted from them (not recorded which).

The DNA for the CDR3 is TGTGCCAGCAGCTTAGTCCCCTCCGCGAACACCGGGGAGCTGTTTTTT. Translation gives CASSLVPSANTGELFF. The chain combines TRBV7-9 with TRBJ2-2; D ambiguous. Germline V lookup: CDR1 SEHNR, CDR2 FQNEAQ (reference sequence). This CDR3 comprises 16 residues. The germline V and J ends were trimmed by 1 base and 0 bases, with 9 bases remaining between them.